This T cell receptor beta chain came from a study of post-analysis software for immune sequencing data. General study findings and limits: Same-batch samples co-clustered strongly by F measure. In multiple sclerosis, normalized Chao1 diversity was significantly below that of controls.

Details on this clonotype: Its matching antigen is unknown.

The library was made from cDNA and included unique molecular identifiers. TCRdb analysed the PCR reads with MiXCR anew, one entry per CDR3 protein. Of about 770,000 distinct CDR3 sequences listed, roughly 46% are singletons. The sequenced sample was blood. The clonotype comes from a girl between 5 and 17 years old with multiple sclerosis.

CDR3 protein: CASSLTGVERETQYF. As DNA, the CDR3 is TGTGCCAGCAGCTTAACGGGAGTTGAGAGGGAGACCCAGTACTTC. The rearrangement uses TRBV7-3 and TRBJ2-5; tentative D call: TRBD2 (5 bases). The CDR3 contains 15 residues. The V end was cut by 0 bases, the J end by 5 bases, with 13 bases between. The germline CDR1 and CDR2 sequences are SGHTA and FQGTGA.